This T cell receptor (beta chain) was captured by sequencing in a study of shared clonotypes between healthy human individuals. About the study: Participating donors consisted of a couple of women and a few men aged 18 to 49.

Adult Caucasians living in Nashville, Tennessee made up all of the donors. The germline V gene has CDR1 SGHTA and CDR2 FQGTGA. The CDR3 length is 14 residues. V shed 2 bases and J 1 base; nucleotides not matched to a gene: 0. A deep-level run was used for the assay. Authors' methods: Filtering was not the same, since immunoSEQ gave junction-only sequences without quality scores. Sequenced by immunoSEQ multiplex PCR; TCRdb stores in-frame clones only, minus some. The V and J calls and the clone size are those of that table, but D and trimming were determined from the DNA. The table records some 500,000 clones, 79% of them present only once.

This TCR came from a woman in her thirties or forties in good health. Some clones in this sample may be carry-over from other donors' samples. The sequencing input was PBMCs. This chain uses TRBV7-3 with TRBJ2-3; 7 bases fit TRBD1. The CDR3 loop reads CASSLGTGTDTQYF. Written as DNA, the CDR3 is TGTGCCAGCAGCTTAGGGACAGGCACAGATACGCAGTATTTT. Full variable domain (remainder filled in from reference TRBV7-3 and TRBJ2-3): GAGVSQTPSNKVTEKGKYVELRCDPISGHTALYWYRQSLGQGPEFLIYFQGTGAADDSGLPNDRFFAVRPEGSVSTLKIQRTERGDSAVYLCASSLGTGTDTQYFGPGTRLTVL.